This T cell receptor (beta chain) was recorded in a study of post-analysis software for immune sequencing data. Study-level findings and limits: Compared with controls, patients had more of 4 or 5 TRBV segments, including TRBV5-6, TRBV5-1 and TRBV20-1. Significantly decreased normalized Chao1 diversity was recorded for multiple sclerosis patients relative to controls.

A note on this clonotype: Its antigen is undetermined.

V shed 5 bases and J 4 bases; nucleotides not matched to a gene: 8. This CDR3 comprises 15 residues. Sequencing libraries made from TCR beta cDNA carried unique molecular identifiers. There were 1 to 10 million T cells, and 450,000 to 550,000 cDNA molecules came from them. TCRdb re-analysed the PCR reads in MiXCR, keeping a single row per CDR3 protein. This table has 450,000 or so distinct CDR3 sequences, around 40% appearing once. The TCR sequence derives from a girl between 10 and 17 years old with multiple sclerosis. The rearrangement joins TRBV12-3 or TRBV12-4 to TRBJ1-2; 9 bases fit TRBD1. The specimen sequenced was blood. Here the CDR3 reads CASSEDRGRGYGYTF. The CDR3 nucleotides are TGTGCCAGCAGTGAGGACAGGGGAAGAGGCTATGGCTACACCTTC.